This T cell receptor beta chain derives from a study of blood T cells in healthy people across ages. The authors ran a second PCR of 7 to 11 cycles using a sample-barcoded 5' primer and a J-beta primer mix. From the 5' RACE reads, TCRdb called clonotypes with MiXCR, one entry per CDR3 protein. The repertoire has more than 450,000 distinct CDR3 sequences, 25% to 35% of them found once; the top ten carry approximately 3.6%. Germline assignment: CDR1 MNHNS and CDR2 SASEGT. The CDR3 loop spans 15 amino acids. Between the trimmed V and J ends, which lost 2 bases and 7 bases, there was a span of 12 bases. Another study also made use of these data, one on T cells of mothers and their children. From that second work: There were over 8.5 million TCR beta CDR3 reads from each mother and around 2.9 million from each child.

The sample consisted of blood. The clonotype originates from a boy aged 2 to 10 in good health. The chain has TRBV6-1 and TRBJ1-6; D may be TRBD1 (6 bases). The CDR3 nucleotides read TGTGCCAGCAGTGAACGGCAGGGGAAGAATTCACCCCTCCACTTT. It specifies CASSERQGKNSPLHF.